The text below deals with one T cell receptor beta chain. Many counts were recorded for this clonotype. No antigen is known for it. The input lacks base qualities; no much larger clone sits a single base away. Read against the paper, the sample's treatment or condition label means: live attenuated yellow fever vaccine strain. Two biological replicates of bulk PBMCs were collected at each blood-draw timepoint. PBMCs were isolated from peripheral blood using a standard Ficoll-Paque protocol. TriZol was used to extract RNA from bulk PBMCs, CD4 and CD8 fractions, and dextramer-positive and dextramer-negative fractions. TCR cDNA was synthesized by 5'RACE template switching, which introduced a universal primer site and unique molecular identifiers. cDNA synthesis was primed from both the TCR alpha and TCR beta constant segments. Libraries were amplified in two PCR steps, with sample barcodes and sequencing adapters added in the second step. Sequencing of libraries was performed on Illumina HiSeq 2500 (2x100 bp) or NovaSeq (2x150 bp). For the original study's pipeline: Reads were demultiplexed and collapsed into UMI consensus sequences with MIGEC, and V(D)J alignment was performed with MiXCR. Vaccine-responding clonotypes were defined with edgeR using replicate PBMC samples, requiring FDR below 0.01 and a log2 fold change above 5 up to day 15. Each bulk clonotype was labeled CD4 or CD8 based on which sequenced repertoire, CD4 or CD8, contained the clonotype at higher abundance. TCRdb redid the processing of the public reads, applying fastp at Q25 and MiXCR, and retained in-frame beta chains. Each entry merges the rows of one CDR3 protein and shows their most common DNA and genes. These V and J calls are TCRdb output, not the study's own analysis. The sample has 450,000 to 550,000 distinct CDR3 sequences on record, roughly 19% of them singletons. Clones ranked in the top ten supply about 13% of the sample.

The data were taken from a study of T cells after yellow fever vaccination (dated by TCRdb to between 2018 and 2021). Regarding the study in general: Libraries from fractions with low cell numbers were prepared with the SMART-Seq v4 Ultra Low Input RNA kit. Blood samples were taken at several timepoints before and after primary and secondary immunization, and bulk PBMC replicates and cell subsets were isolated. To track T-cell clones before and after primary and booster YFV17D yellow fever vaccination, bulk TCR alpha and beta repertoires were sequenced longitudinally. Two healthy male donors, one aged 18 to 29 and one aged 30 to 40 years, made up the cohort. Overall study results and their limits: Only a couple of donors were included in the study, so the extent to which the findings can be generalized is limited. Compared with the primary T-cell response, the secondary T-cell response was weaker but faster, peaking on day 5 rather than day 15. Most clones expanded after primary vaccination (almost 97% of CD4 and 88% of CD8) were re-detected after the booster, suggesting that broad memory maintenance occurred. A small fraction of clonotypes showed up in both the CD4 and CD8 compartments, probably as a result of convergent recombination. Computational filtering was needed because FACS-sorted repertoires could contain abundant contaminating clonotypes from the bulk population.

The CDR3 goes from the cysteine to the phenylalanine over 13 residues. Only the CDR3 DNA is retained, 39 bases long and in frame from the first base. Trimming takes 3 bases from V and 6 bases from J, and the germline ends sit 9 bases apart. CDR1 and CDR2, looked up from the germline V gene, are SGHTA and FQGNSA. This sequence was found in a man younger than 40 who received the YFV17D yellow fever vaccine. The sequencing used PBMCs, collected 15 days after the yellow fever booster vaccination. The rearranged segments are TRBV7-2 and TRBJ1-5; TRBD1 is a possible D gene, resting on 5 matching bases. The CDR3 protein: CASSFGGSQPQHF. The DNA reads TGTGCCAGCAGCTTTGGGGGTTCTCAGCCCCAGCATTTT.